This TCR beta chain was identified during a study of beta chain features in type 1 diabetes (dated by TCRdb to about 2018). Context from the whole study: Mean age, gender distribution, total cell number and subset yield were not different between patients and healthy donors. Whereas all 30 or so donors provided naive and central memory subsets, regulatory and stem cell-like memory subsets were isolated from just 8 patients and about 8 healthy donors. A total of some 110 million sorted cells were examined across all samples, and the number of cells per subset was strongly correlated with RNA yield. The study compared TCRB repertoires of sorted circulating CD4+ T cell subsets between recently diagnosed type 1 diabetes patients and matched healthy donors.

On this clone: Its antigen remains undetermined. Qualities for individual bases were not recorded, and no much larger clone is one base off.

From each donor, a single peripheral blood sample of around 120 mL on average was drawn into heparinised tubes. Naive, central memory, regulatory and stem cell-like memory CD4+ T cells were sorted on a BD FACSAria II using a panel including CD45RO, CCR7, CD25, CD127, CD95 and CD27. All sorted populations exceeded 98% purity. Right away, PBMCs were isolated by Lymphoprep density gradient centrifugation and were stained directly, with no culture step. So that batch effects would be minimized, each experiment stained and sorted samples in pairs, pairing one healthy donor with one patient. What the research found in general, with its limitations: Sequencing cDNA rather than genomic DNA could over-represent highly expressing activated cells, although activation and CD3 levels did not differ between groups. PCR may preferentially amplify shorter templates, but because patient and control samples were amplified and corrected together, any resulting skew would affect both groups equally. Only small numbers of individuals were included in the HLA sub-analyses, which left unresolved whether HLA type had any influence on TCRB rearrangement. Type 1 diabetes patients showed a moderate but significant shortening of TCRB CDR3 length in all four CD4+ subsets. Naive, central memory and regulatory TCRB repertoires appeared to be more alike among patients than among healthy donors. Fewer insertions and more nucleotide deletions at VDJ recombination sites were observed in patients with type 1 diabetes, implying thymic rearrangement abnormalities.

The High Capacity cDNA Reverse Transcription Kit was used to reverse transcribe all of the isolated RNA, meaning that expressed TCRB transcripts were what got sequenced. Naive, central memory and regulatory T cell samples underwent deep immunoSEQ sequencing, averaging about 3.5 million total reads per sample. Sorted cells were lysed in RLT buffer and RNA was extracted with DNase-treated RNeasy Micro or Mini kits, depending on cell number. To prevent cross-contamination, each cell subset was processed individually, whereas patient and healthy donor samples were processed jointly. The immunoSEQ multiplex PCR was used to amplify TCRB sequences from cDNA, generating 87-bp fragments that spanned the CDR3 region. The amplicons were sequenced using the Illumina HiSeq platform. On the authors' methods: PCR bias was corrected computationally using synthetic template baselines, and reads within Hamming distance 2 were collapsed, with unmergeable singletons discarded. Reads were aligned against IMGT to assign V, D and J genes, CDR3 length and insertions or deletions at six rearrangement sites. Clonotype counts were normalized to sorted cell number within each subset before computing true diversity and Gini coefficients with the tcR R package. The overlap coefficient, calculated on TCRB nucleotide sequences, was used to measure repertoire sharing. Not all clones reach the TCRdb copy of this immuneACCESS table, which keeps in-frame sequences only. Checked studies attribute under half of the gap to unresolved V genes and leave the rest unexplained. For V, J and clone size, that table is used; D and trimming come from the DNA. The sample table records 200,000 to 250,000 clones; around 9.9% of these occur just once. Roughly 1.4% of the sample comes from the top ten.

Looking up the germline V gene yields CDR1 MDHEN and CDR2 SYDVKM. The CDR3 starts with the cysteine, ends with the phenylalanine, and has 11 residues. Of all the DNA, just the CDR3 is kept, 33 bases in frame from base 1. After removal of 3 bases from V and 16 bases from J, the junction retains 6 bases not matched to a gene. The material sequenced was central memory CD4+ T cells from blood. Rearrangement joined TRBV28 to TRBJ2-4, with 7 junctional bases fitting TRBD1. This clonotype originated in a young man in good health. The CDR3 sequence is CASSFGDRGYF. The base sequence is TGTGCCAGCAGTTTTGGGGACAGAGGATACTTC.